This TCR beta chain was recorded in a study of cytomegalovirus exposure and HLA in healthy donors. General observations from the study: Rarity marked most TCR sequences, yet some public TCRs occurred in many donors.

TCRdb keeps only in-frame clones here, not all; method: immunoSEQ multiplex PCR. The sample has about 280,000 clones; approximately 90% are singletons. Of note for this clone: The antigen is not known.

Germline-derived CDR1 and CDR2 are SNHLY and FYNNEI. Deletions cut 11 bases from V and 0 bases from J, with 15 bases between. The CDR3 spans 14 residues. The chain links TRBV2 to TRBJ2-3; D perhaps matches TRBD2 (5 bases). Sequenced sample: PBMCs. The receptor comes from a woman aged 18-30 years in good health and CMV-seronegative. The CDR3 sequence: CASGAVTSTDTQYF. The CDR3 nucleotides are TGTGCCTCAGGAGCGGTAACCAGCACAGATACGCAGTATTTT.